The clone carrying this TCR beta chain appeared once. Antigen unknown. The record originates from a study of shared clonotypes between healthy human individuals. Study-wide findings and caveats: Clonotypes which were not shared had lower generation probabilities than clonotypes that all four donors shared.

Per the original methods: Filtering differed for immunoSEQ, which gave only junction sequences without quality scores. Using immunoSEQ multiplex PCR, the repertoire was profiled, and TCRdb retains in-frame clones only, with some absent. V, J and clone size were drawn from that table, and D and trimming were deduced from the DNA. The sample shows about 1.5 million clones, approximately 96% of them seen only once. From CD4+ cells came CD45RA+ naive and CD45RA-negative memory subsets. The sequence derives from a young man in good health. What was sequenced was naive CD4+ T cells sorted from blood. As to subset: CD45RA+ positively selected.

The CDR3 nucleotides read TGTGCCAGCAGCGTAGCGGTCGATCAGCCCCAGCATTTT. This translates into CASSVAVDQPQHF. The chain has TRBV9 and TRBJ1-5; D call uncertain. Trimming stripped 0 bases from V and 5 bases from J, with 6 bases between. Germline V gives CDR1 SGDLS, CDR2 YYNGEE. This CDR3 is built from 13 residues.